A selection of T cell receptor beta chains follows, all from one sample in a study of blood T cell repertoires in COVID-19. The table came from immunoSEQ multiplex PCR; TCRdb's copy has only in-frame clones and leaves some out. This sample yields about 70,000 clones, of which 75% to 85% are seen a single time; 15% to 20% belongs to the top ten. Material: peripheral blood. The origin of the receptors is a man aged 65-85 years who had recovered from COVID-19. CDR3s include the opening cysteine and the closing phenylalanine or tryptophan. Expanded clones get a size class; other rows say once, few or many, or leave the size out.

V gene,clone size,J gene,CDR3 protein
TRBV7-9,once,TRBJ2-3,CASSWQRSGYPSTDTQYF
TRBV4-2,.,TRBJ1-4,CASSPTPDWTTNEKLFF
TRBV5-4,.,TRBJ2-6,CASSPGTGGPTSGANVLTF
TRBV5-4,.,TRBJ1-6,CASSSDRGNSPLHF
TRBV3-1/TRBV3-2,.,TRBJ1-3,CASSQETGRGNTIYF
TRBV7-9,.,TRBJ1-2,CASSLWGSNYGYTF
TRBV25-1,once,TRBJ2-4,CASSATPGTKNIQYF
TRBV29-1,.,TRBJ2-7,CSVTTSGTYEQYF
TRBV5-4,.,TRBJ1-5,CASSSTGGGYNQPQHF
TRBV30,many,TRBJ1-1,CAQDGTPGGNTEAFF
TRBV27,few,TRBJ1-2,CASSSSFPSYGYTF
TRBV30,.,TRBJ1-1,CAWSGPANTEAFF
TRBV5-5,few,TRBJ1-2,CASSLVTSYYGYTF
TRBV5-1,.,TRBJ2-7,CASSLLTDKSYEQYF
TRBV6-4,.,TRBJ2-3,CASTPQQRRSTDTQYF
TRBV6-2/TRBV6-3,.,TRBJ2-3,CASSYSGTITDTQYF
TRBV5-1,once,TRBJ1-4,CASSLRGQVRNEKLFF
TRBV28,.,TRBJ1-5,CASSFTLGQVWNQPQHF